The T cell receptor beta chain described here comes from a study of vaccination and CD4 T cells after COVID-19. Study as a whole: The study collected post-vaccine samples a median about 73 days after dose two, with a range of 14 to 241. Some control cultures received a CEFX pool, which served as the positive control. Others received an HIV-1 Nef pool or no peptide.

As for treatment: approximately 11-day PBMC culture with coronavirus spike peptide pools or control peptides (ViraFEST assay). Study-level results: From a median of about 20 to 40, SARS-CoV-2-reactive clonotypes increased, though not significantly.

Sequencing of cultured CD4+ T cell DNA used the Oncomine TCR Beta short-read assay. TCRdb itself ran the PCR reads through MiXCR, one entry per CDR3 protein. The data show 13,000 or so distinct CDR3 sequences, roughly 37% seen once. The CDR3 is made up of 14 amino acids. The junction had 7 bases not matched to a gene; V was cut back by 5 bases and J by 6 bases. Germline CDR1 is MDHEN and CDR2 is SYDVKM. Only one count was recorded for this clonotype. Its antigen is still unknown. The V call is TRBV28, the J call TRBJ2-3; TRBD2 agrees at 8 bases. Sequences were obtained from CD4+ T cells from blood, cultured in vitro. This TCR came from a human donor who had recovered from COVID-19. The chain's CDR3 is CASSTGGRSDTQYF. The CDR3 bases are TGTGCCAGCAGTACAGGCGGGAGGTCGGATACGCAGTATTTT. The whole variable domain, remainder taken from reference TRBV28 and TRBJ2-3, is DVKVTQSSRYLVKRTGEKVFLECVQDMDHENMFWYRQDPGLGLRLIYFSYDVKMKEKGDIPEGYSVSREKKERFSLILESASTNQTSMYLCASSTGGRSDTQYFGPGTRLTVL.